This T cell receptor beta chain was recovered during a study of blood T cell repertoires in COVID-19. About the research overall: The United States, Italy and Spain provided the acute and convalescent COVID-19 samples. From T cells, B-cell-depleted T cells, or PBMCs came the material, which was cDNA or gDNA.

The length of the CDR3 is 15 residues. Unmatched junction bases numbered 9, after V lost 3 bases and J lost 7 bases. CDR1 is MGHDK, CDR2 SYGVNS, per germline. Original analysis: Amplified reference gene primers provided the basis for estimating nucleated cell counts. Sequenced by immunoSEQ multiplex PCR; TCRdb stores in-frame clones only, minus some. V, J and clone size are taken as reported in that table, and D and trimming were inferred from the DNA itself. The repertoire holds around 180,000 clones, with roughly 70% as singletons. The TCR sequence derives from a woman of 80 years or more with acute or convalescent COVID-19. The specimen was peripheral blood. The V call is TRBV25-1, the J call TRBJ2-1; 7 bases agree with TRBD1. The CDR3 spells CASSDRDRVHNEQFF. DNA of the CDR3: TGTGCCAGCAGTGACCGGGACAGAGTCCATAATGAGCAGTTCTTC.